The 11 T cell receptor beta chains presented below share a single source sample, sequenced in a study of blood T cell repertoires in COVID-19. Produced via immunoSEQ multiplex PCR; TCRdb's table is partial and in-frame only. The repertoire holds about 68,000 clones, roughly 80% seen once, with 7.5% to 9.5% in the top ten. The specimen was peripheral blood. The receptors were sampled from a man aged 50 or older with active COVID-19.

The chain combines TRBV5-1 with TRBJ1-1, with TRBD1 as a possible D gene (6 bases). The CDR3 has 15 amino acids. V lost 4 bases and J 5 bases, leaving 18 bases between the germline ends. The germline V gene has CDR1 SGHRS and CDR2 YFSETQ. The CDR3 loop is CASSILQGSGTEAFF. The CDR3 DNA reads TGCGCCAGCAGCATACTACAGGGCTCCGGGACTGAAGCTTTCTTT. Complete variable domain (other parts from reference TRBV5-1 and TRBJ1-1): KAGVTQTPRYLIKTRGQQVTLSCSPISGHRSVSWYQQTPGQGLQFLFEYFSETQRNKGNFPGRFSGRQFSNSRSEMNVSTLELGDSALYLCASSILQGSGTEAFFGQGTRLTVV.

This sequence joins TRBV4-1 and TRBJ2-7, with 7 nucleotides matching TRBD1. V was clipped by 4 bases and J by 2 bases; unmatched bases: 5. From germline, CDR1 is MGHRA and CDR2 YSYEKL. The CDR3 runs to 14 residues. The CDR3 coding sequence is TGCGCCAGCAGCCGTGGGACAGCGACCTACGAGCAGTACTTC. Translated: CASSRGTATYEQYF.

The chain couples TRBV21-1 to TRBJ1-2. TRBV21-1 counts as a pseudogene. This CDR3 region has 14 residues. CDR3: CASRSGGSGSGYTF. Written as DNA, the CDR3 is TGTGCCAGCAGATCGGGAGGGAGCGGCTCTGGCTACACCTTC.

The rearrangement joins TRBV5-1 to TRBJ1-4; 10 positions agree with TRBD1. The V gene's germline CDR1 is SGHRS and CDR2 YFSETQ. V was pared by 2 bases and J by 6 bases, with 10 bases of the junction left unmatched. The CDR3 consists of 17 residues. CDR3 nucleotides: TGCGCCAGCAGCTTACTTCCTCCCGGGACAGGGGATGAAAAACTGTTTTTT. Protein: CASSLLPPGTGDEKLFF.

The rearrangement joins TRBV15 to TRBJ2-5; TRBD1 matches 8 bases. CDR1 is LNHNV and CDR2 is YYDKDF in the germline V gene (reference sequence). This CDR3 spans 18 amino acids. J gave up 4 bases and V 1 base, and 14 bases lay outside the gene matches. In DNA form, the CDR3 reads TGTGCCACCAGCAGAGCAGTATTACGGACAGGGCGGCGAGAGACCCAGTACTTC. This gives the protein CATSRAVLRTGRRETQYF.

CDR3 region: CASSRDRGLAREQYF. CDR3 bases: TGTGCCAGCAGTCGAGACAGGGGGCTAGCTCGGGAGCAGTACTTC. This chain joins TRBV2 and TRBJ2-7; 10 nucleotides line up with TRBD1. The V gene's germline CDR1 is SNHLY and CDR2 FYNNEI. The V and J ends lost 5 bases and 7 bases, in that order; junction bases with no gene match: 11. The CDR3 totals 15 residues.

The CDR3 protein is CASSPAGQRTEAFF. CDR3 DNA sequence: TGTGCCAGCTCACCGGCAGGGCAGCGCACTGAAGCTTTCTTT. The rearrangement uses TRBV18 and TRBJ1-1, with D tentatively TRBD1 (5 bases). The CDR3 sequence is 14 residues long. Deletions cut 3 bases from V and 4 bases from J, with 12 bases between. Germline values: CDR1 KGHSH, CDR2 LQKENI.

The rearrangement links TRBV6-6 to TRBJ2-7; possible D gene TRBD2, 5 bases. V lost 4 bases, J lost 6 bases, and 10 bases lay in between. Germline V gene sequence: CDR1 MNHNY, CDR2 SVGAGI (reference sequence). The CDR3 spans 12 residues. The CDR3 reads CASSSLTSEQYF. The DNA for the CDR3 is TGTGCCAGCAGTTCTCTCACTAGCGAGCAGTACTTC.

V gene TRBV6-2 or TRBV6-3 combines with J gene TRBJ2-1; 7 nucleotides match TRBD1. Germline loops: CDR1 MNHEY, CDR2 SVGEGT. The V segment lost 5 bases and the J segment 8 bases; nucleotides outside the gene matches: 3. This CDR3 contains 12 residues. CDR3 nucleotides: TGTGCCAGCAGTCATACAGGGGATGAGCAGTTCTTC. It codes for CASSHTGDEQFF.

The chain links TRBV18 to TRBJ1-1; 8 bases align to TRBD1. V lost 8 bases to trimming and J lost 1 base; unmatched junction nucleotides: 3. The CDR3 covers 13 residues. Germline lookup yields CDR1 KGHSH and CDR2 LQKENI. The CDR3 nucleotides are TGTGCCAGCACGGGACAGGCGAACACTGAAGCTTTCTTT. Its translation: CASTGQANTEAFF. The whole variable domain, filled in from reference TRBV18 and TRBJ1-1, reads NAGVMQNPRHLVRRRGQEARLRCSPMKGHSHVYWYRQLPEEGLKFMVYLQKENIIDESGMPKERFSAEFPKEGPSILRIQQVVRGDSAAYFCASTGQANTEAFFGQGTRLTVV.

The gene calls are TRBV18 and TRBJ2-2; D gene uncertain. This CDR3 spans 13 amino acids. The V gene lost 2 bases and the J gene lost 6 bases, with 7 bases spanning the gap. The germline CDR1 and CDR2 sequences are KGHSH and LQKENI. DNA of the CDR3: TGTGCCAGCTCACCAGGGCGTGCCGGGGAGCTGTTTTTT. Translation gives CASSPGRAGELFF.